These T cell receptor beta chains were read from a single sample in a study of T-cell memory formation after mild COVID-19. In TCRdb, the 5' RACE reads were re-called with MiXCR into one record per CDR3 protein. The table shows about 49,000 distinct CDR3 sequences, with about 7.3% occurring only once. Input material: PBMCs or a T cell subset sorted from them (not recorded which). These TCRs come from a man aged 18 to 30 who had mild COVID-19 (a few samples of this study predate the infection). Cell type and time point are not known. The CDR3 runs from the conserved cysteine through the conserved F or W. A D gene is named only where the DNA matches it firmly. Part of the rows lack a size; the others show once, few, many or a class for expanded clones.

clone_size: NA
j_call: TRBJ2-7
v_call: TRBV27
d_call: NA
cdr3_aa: CASSSLAGLEQYF
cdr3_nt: TGTGCCAGCAGTTCCCTGGCGGGCCTCGAGCAGTACTTC

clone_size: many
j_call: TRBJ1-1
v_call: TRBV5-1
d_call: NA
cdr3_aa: CASSSTRGDTEAFF
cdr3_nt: TGCGCCAGCAGTTCAACTCGTGGTGACACTGAAGCTTTCTTT

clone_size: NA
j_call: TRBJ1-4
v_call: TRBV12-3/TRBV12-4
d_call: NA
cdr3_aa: CASSRVATNEKLFF
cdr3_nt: TGTGCCAGCAGCAGGGTGGCAACTAATGAAAAACTGTTTTTT

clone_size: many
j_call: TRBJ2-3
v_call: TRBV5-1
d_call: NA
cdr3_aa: CASSLVGRDVTDTQYF
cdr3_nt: TGCGCCAGCAGCTTAGTAGGCCGGGACGTCACAGATACGCAGTATTTT

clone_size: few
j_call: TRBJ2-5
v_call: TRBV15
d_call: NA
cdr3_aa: CATGAVQETQYF
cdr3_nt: TGTGCCACCGGGGCAGTCCAAGAGACCCAGTACTTC

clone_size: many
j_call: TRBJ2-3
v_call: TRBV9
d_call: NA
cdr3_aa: CASSAGAQGSTDTQYF
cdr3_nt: TGTGCCAGCAGCGCAGGGGCTCAGGGGAGCACAGATACGCAGTATTTT

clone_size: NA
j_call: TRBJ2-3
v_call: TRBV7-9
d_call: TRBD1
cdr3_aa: CASSQGAGPDTQYF
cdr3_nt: TGTGCCAGCAGCCAGGGGGCAGGTCCAGATACGCAGTATTTT

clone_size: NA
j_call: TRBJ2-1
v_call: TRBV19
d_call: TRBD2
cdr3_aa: CASSKSGGSYNEQFF
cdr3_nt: TGTGCCAGTAGTAAGAGCGGGGGCTCCTACAATGAGCAGTTCTTC

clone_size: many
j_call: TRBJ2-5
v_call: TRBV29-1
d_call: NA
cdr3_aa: CSVEDPVKGSLRETQYF
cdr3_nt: TGCAGCGTTGAAGATCCCGTCAAAGGCTCGCTGCGAGAGACCCAGTACTTC

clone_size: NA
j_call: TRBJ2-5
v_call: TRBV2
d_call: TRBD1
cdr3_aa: CASSARTGFETQYF
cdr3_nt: TGTGCCAGCAGTGCTCGGACAGGGTTTGAGACCCAGTACTTC

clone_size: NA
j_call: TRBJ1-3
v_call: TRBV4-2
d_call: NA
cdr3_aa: CASSQEGRSGNTIYF
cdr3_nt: TGTGCCAGCAGCCAAGAAGGGCGCTCTGGAAACACCATATATTTT

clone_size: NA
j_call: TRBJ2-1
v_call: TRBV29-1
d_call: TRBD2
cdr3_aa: CSVAGLAEYNEQFF
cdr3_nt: TGCAGCGTTGCCGGACTAGCGGAATACAATGAGCAGTTCTTC

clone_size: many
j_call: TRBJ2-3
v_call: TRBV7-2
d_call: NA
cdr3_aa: CASSRSSTDTQYF
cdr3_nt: TGTGCCAGCAGCCGTTCAAGCACAGATACGCAGTATTTT

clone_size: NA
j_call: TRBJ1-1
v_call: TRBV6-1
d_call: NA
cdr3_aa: CASSEGSAPWDTEAFF
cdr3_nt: TGTGCCAGCAGTGAAGGGAGCGCCCCTTGGGACACTGAAGCTTTCTTT

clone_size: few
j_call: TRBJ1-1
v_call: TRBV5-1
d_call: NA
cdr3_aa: CASSAGQQNAEAFF
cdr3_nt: TGCGCCAGCAGCGCCGGACAACAGAACGCTGAAGCTTTCTTT

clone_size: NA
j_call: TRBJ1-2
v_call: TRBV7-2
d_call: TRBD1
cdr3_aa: CASSLDRGVRGYTF
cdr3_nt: TGTGCCAGCAGCCTGGACAGGGGGGTGAGGGGCTACACCTTC

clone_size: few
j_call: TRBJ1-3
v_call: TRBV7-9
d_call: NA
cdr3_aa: CASRRSAGAPGNTIYF
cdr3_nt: TGTGCCAGCCGCCGTTCCGCGGGGGCCCCTGGAAACACCATATATTTT

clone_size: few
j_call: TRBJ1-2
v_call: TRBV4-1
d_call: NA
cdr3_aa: CASSHPGRPGLRSGYTF
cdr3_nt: TGCGCCAGCAGCCACCCCGGGCGGCCGGGACTGAGATCTGGCTACACCTTC

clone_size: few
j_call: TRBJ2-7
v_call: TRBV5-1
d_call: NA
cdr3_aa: CASSLAGRAPVQYF
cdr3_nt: TGCGCCAGCAGCTTGGCGGGCAGGGCCCCCGTGCAGTACTTC

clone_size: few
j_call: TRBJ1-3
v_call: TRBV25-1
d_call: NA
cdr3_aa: CASSRDLRDSGNTIYF
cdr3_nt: TGTGCCAGCAGCCGAGACCTCCGGGACTCTGGAAACACCATATATTTT